The present TCR beta chain was sequenced within a study of T-cell reconstitution after alpha-beta-depleted transplantation in children. Points from the study as a whole: Reportedly, only several hundred clones from non-depleted graft cells drove alpha-beta T-cell counts at about two months. Day-60 TCRbeta diversity that was high in some patients was derived from surviving recipient T cells and thymic progenitors. T-cell numbers and diversity, one year after transplant, stemmed largely from T cells that were newly produced.

Construction of the TCRbeta library involved unique molecular identifiers. MiXCR, run by TCRdb on the PCR reads, gives a single entry per CDR3 protein. The sample has under 400,000 distinct CDR3 sequences, around 25% seen once. This clonotype was observed many times. Its target is unknown. The V gene's germline CDR1 is SGHVS and CDR2 FNYEAQ. Trimming left V 6 bases short and J 1 base short, with 17 bases between. The CDR3 length is 16 residues. The TCR sequence derives from a male patient younger than 18 who had a stem cell transplant for acute lymphoblastic leukemia, so the T cells may come from the graft donor. The specimen was PBMCs, mostly from graft donor cells, collected 180 days after TCRalphabeta/CD19-depleted stem cell transplant. V gene TRBV7-6 combines with J gene TRBJ2-3; a possible D gene is TRBD2 (5 bases). DNA for the CDR3: TGTGCCAGCAGATCCGCCATGGGGAGTGGCACAGATACGCAGTATTTT. As protein: CASRSAMGSGTDTQYF.